The rows below give T cell receptor beta chains drawn from one sample of a study of sequential checkpoint blockade in melanoma. TCRdb keeps only in-frame clones here, not all; method: immunoSEQ multiplex PCR. The table includes under 8,000 clones, about 84% detected once. The specimen was CD8+ T cells sorted from blood (inferred from file names), collected from a patient given nivolumab and ipilimumab in sequence. The receptors here all came from a human donor with melanoma. Each CDR3 is given with its conserved first and last residue. Fields, in order: V gene, D gene, clone size, J gene, CDR3 protein, CDR3 DNA. The D gene is left open where the match is weak. Clone sizes are given selectively: once, few, many, or a class where the clone is expanded.

V gene: TRBV7-3; D gene: TRBD1; clone size: -; J gene: TRBJ1-4; CDR3 protein: CASRPGQTNEKLFF; CDR3 DNA: TGTGCCAGCAGACCGGGACAGACTAATGAAAAACTGTTTTTT
V gene: TRBV28; D gene: TRBD1; clone size: -; J gene: TRBJ2-7; CDR3 protein: CASRRDRVWPYEQYF; CDR3 DNA: TGTGCCAGCAGGCGTGACAGGGTTTGGCCCTACGAGCAGTACTTC
V gene: TRBV18; D gene: -; clone size: once; J gene: TRBJ1-1; CDR3 protein: CASSPGRPTGVLEAFF; CDR3 DNA: TGTGCCAGCTCACCAGGTAGACCTACAGGAGTCTTAGAAGCTTTCTTT
V gene: TRBV7-6; D gene: -; clone size: few; J gene: TRBJ2-2; CDR3 protein: CASSSGVETGELFF; CDR3 DNA: TGTGCCAGCAGCTCCGGGGTGGAAACCGGGGAGCTGTTTTTT
V gene: TRBV28; D gene: TRBD1; clone size: -; J gene: TRBJ2-1; CDR3 protein: CASSQQGFDEQFF; CDR3 DNA: TGTGCCAGCAGTCAACAGGGGTTCGATGAGCAGTTCTTC
V gene: TRBV4-1; D gene: -; clone size: -; J gene: TRBJ2-7; CDR3 protein: CASSQQTRVGEQYF; CDR3 DNA: TGCGCCAGCAGCCAACAAACCAGGGTTGGGGAGCAGTACTTC
V gene: TRBV27; D gene: -; clone size: once; J gene: TRBJ1-5; CDR3 protein: CASSPGRFNQPQHF; CDR3 DNA: TGTGCCAGCAGCCCAGGGCGTTTCAATCAGCCCCAGCATTTT
V gene: TRBV5-1; D gene: TRBD2; clone size: -; J gene: TRBJ2-3; CDR3 protein: CANSLARTSGRVTDTQYF; CDR3 DNA: TGCGCCAACAGCTTGGCACGGACTAGCGGGAGGGTCACAGATACGCAGTATTTT
V gene: TRBV27; D gene: TRBD1; clone size: -; J gene: TRBJ2-7; CDR3 protein: CASSLGGRGRYEQYF; CDR3 DNA: TGTGCCAGCAGTTTAGGGGGCAGGGGGCGCTACGAGCAGTACTTC
V gene: TRBV9; D gene: TRBD2; clone size: -; J gene: TRBJ2-1; CDR3 protein: CASSVSAGAQRGGEQFF; CDR3 DNA: TGTGCCAGCAGCGTTTCAGCGGGAGCCCAACGAGGGGGTGAGCAGTTCTTC
V gene: TRBV9; D gene: -; clone size: -; J gene: TRBJ2-3; CDR3 protein: CASNQGREDDTQYF; CDR3 DNA: TGTGCCAGCAACCAGGGGAGGGAGGACGATACGCAGTATTTT
V gene: TRBV12-5; D gene: -; clone size: -; J gene: TRBJ2-7; CDR3 protein: CASGTLVQYF; CDR3 DNA: TGTGCTAGTGGTACACTAGTGCAGTACTTC
V gene: TRBV7-2; D gene: TRBD2; clone size: few; J gene: TRBJ2-1; CDR3 protein: CASSTREGRIHNEQFF; CDR3 DNA: TGTGCCAGCAGCACGCGGGAGGGCCGTATACACAATGAGCAGTTCTTC
V gene: TRBV10-1; D gene: -; clone size: -; J gene: TRBJ2-3; CDR3 protein: CATRQGDADTQYF; CDR3 DNA: TGCGCCACCCGGCAGGGCGACGCAGATACGCAGTATTTT
V gene: TRBV28; D gene: -; clone size: once; J gene: TRBJ2-5; CDR3 protein: CASSLGGFQETQYF; CDR3 DNA: TGTGCCAGCAGTTTAGGGGGGTTCCAAGAGACCCAGTACTTC
V gene: TRBV7-3; D gene: TRBD1; clone size: once; J gene: TRBJ2-7; CDR3 protein: CASSQGTGSCEQYF; CDR3 DNA: TGTGCCAGCAGCCAAGGGACAGGATCTTGCGAGCAGTACTTC
V gene: TRBV13; D gene: TRBD2; clone size: -; J gene: TRBJ2-7; CDR3 protein: CASRVRGGDEQYF; CDR3 DNA: TGTGCCAGCAGGGTTCGGGGGGGCGACGAGCAGTACTTC
V gene: TRBV5-6; D gene: -; clone size: -; J gene: TRBJ1-4; CDR3 protein: CASSFPTATNEKLFF; CDR3 DNA: TGTGCCAGCAGCTTTCCGACAGCAACTAATGAAAAACTGTTTTTT
V gene: TRBV9; D gene: TRBD2; clone size: -; J gene: TRBJ2-1; CDR3 protein: CASSIGGRGYNEQFF; CDR3 DNA: TGTGCCAGCAGCATCGGCGGGAGAGGGTACAATGAGCAGTTCTTC
V gene: TRBV30; D gene: -; clone size: -; J gene: TRBJ1-1; CDR3 protein: CAWSVPGEAFF; CDR3 DNA: TGTGCCTGGAGTGTCCCGGGGGAGGCTTTCTTT
V gene: TRBV9; D gene: -; clone size: few; J gene: TRBJ2-1; CDR3 protein: CASSEGGGALNEQFF; CDR3 DNA: TGTGCCAGCAGCGAGGGAGGGGGAGCTCTCAATGAGCAGTTCTTC
V gene: TRBV9; D gene: TRBD1; clone size: -; J gene: TRBJ2-7; CDR3 protein: CASSASGQGAYEQYF; CDR3 DNA: TGTGCCAGCAGCGCCTCGGGACAGGGGGCTTACGAGCAGTACTTC
V gene: TRBV27; D gene: TRBD1; clone size: -; J gene: TRBJ2-5; CDR3 protein: CASSFQGAETQYF; CDR3 DNA: TGTGCCAGCAGTTTTCAGGGGGCTGAGACCCAGTACTTC
V gene: TRBV27; D gene: -; clone size: -; J gene: TRBJ2-1; CDR3 protein: CASSLSLPTGSYNEQFF; CDR3 DNA: TGTGCCAGCAGTCTCAGCCTCCCCACAGGGTCCTACAATGAGCAGTTCTTC
V gene: TRBV27; D gene: TRBD2; clone size: few; J gene: TRBJ2-1; CDR3 protein: CASSPSPSSGSPSGQFF; CDR3 DNA: TGTGCCAGCAGTCCGTCCCCTTCTAGCGGGAGCCCCTCAGGGCAGTTCTTC
V gene: TRBV4-2; D gene: TRBD2; clone size: -; J gene: TRBJ2-7; CDR3 protein: CASSQSASGAYEQYF; CDR3 DNA: TGTGCCAGCAGCCAATCGGCTAGCGGGGCCTACGAGCAGTACTTC
V gene: TRBV7-6; D gene: -; clone size: once; J gene: TRBJ2-2; CDR3 protein: CASSLVGGLATGELFF; CDR3 DNA: TGTGCCAGCAGCTTAGTAGGAGGGTTGGCCACCGGGGAGCTGTTTTTT
V gene: TRBV15; D gene: -; clone size: few; J gene: TRBJ2-5; CDR3 protein: CATSRDIRGQETQYF; CDR3 DNA: TGTGCCACCAGCAGAGATATCCGGGGTCAAGAGACCCAGTACTTC
V gene: TRBV27; D gene: TRBD2; clone size: few; J gene: TRBJ2-1; CDR3 protein: CASSLVPQGGTGRQFF; CDR3 DNA: TGTGCCAGCAGTTTAGTCCCCCAGGGAGGGACTGGACGGCAGTTCTTC
V gene: TRBV5-1; D gene: -; clone size: -; J gene: TRBJ2-6; CDR3 protein: CASRRYYSGANVLTF; CDR3 DNA: TGCGCCAGCAGACGCTATTACTCTGGGGCCAACGTCCTGACTTTC
V gene: TRBV19; D gene: TRBD2; clone size: -; J gene: TRBJ2-3; CDR3 protein: CASSIVGTSGRADTQYF; CDR3 DNA: TGTGCCAGTAGTATCGTTGGGACTAGCGGCAGGGCAGATACGCAGTATTTT
V gene: TRBV5-1; D gene: TRBD1; clone size: -; J gene: TRBJ2-3; CDR3 protein: CASSLGAIGQGRDTQYF; CDR3 DNA: TGCGCCAGCAGCTTGGGGGCCATAGGACAGGGAAGGGATACGCAGTATTTT
V gene: TRBV27; D gene: TRBD2; clone size: -; J gene: TRBJ2-7; CDR3 protein: CASSFRGRLAYEQYF; CDR3 DNA: TGTGCCAGCAGTTTTCGCGGGAGGCTCGCCTACGAGCAGTACTTC
V gene: TRBV19; D gene: TRBD2; clone size: -; J gene: TRBJ2-1; CDR3 protein: CASSITSGGFYNEQFF; CDR3 DNA: TGTGCCAGTAGTATAACGTCGGGAGGGTTCTACAATGAGCAGTTCTTC
V gene: TRBV28; D gene: -; clone size: -; J gene: TRBJ2-1; CDR3 protein: CASLATVSYNEQFF; CDR3 DNA: TGTGCCAGCTTAGCGACCGTCTCCTACAATGAGCAGTTCTTC
V gene: TRBV7-9; D gene: TRBD2; clone size: -; J gene: TRBJ2-3; CDR3 protein: CASSLTSGRADTQYF; CDR3 DNA: TGTGCCAGCAGCTTAACTAGCGGGAGAGCAGATACGCAGTATTTT
V gene: TRBV27; D gene: -; clone size: -; J gene: TRBJ2-1; CDR3 protein: CASSSLQNPAGDEQFF; CDR3 DNA: TGTGCCAGCAGTTCCCTACAGAACCCCGCCGGGGATGAGCAGTTCTTC
V gene: TRBV2; D gene: -; clone size: -; J gene: TRBJ1-5; CDR3 protein: CASSEALGGALNQPQHF; CDR3 DNA: TGTGCCAGCAGTGAAGCGCTTGGGGGGGCCCTTAATCAGCCCCAGCATTTT
V gene: TRBV7-8; D gene: -; clone size: -; J gene: TRBJ1-4; CDR3 protein: CASSLDQGNEKLFF; CDR3 DNA: TGTGCCAGCAGCTTAGACCAGGGAAATGAAAAACTGTTTTTT